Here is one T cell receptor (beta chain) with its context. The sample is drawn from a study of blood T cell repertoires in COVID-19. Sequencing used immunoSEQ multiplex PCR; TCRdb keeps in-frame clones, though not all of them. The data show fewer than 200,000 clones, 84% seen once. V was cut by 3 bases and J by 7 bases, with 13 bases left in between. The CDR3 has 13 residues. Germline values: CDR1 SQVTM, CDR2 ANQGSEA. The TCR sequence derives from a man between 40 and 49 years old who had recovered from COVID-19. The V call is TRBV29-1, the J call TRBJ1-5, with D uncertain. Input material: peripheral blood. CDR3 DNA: TGCAGCGTTGAGTTGAGGGTTGGGCAGCCCCAGCATTTT. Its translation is CSVELRVGQPQHF.